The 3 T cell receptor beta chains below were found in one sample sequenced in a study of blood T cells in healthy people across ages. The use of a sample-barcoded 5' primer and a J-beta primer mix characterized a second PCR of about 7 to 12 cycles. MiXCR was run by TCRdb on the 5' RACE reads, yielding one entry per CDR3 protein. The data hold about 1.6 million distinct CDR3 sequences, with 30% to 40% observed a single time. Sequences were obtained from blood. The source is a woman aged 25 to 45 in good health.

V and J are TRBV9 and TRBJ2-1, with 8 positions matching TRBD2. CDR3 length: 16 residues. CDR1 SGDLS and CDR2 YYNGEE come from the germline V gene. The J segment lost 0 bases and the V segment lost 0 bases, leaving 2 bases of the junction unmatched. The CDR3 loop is CASSVVSGGSYNEQFF. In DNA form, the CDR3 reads TGTGCCAGCAGCGTAGTGAGCGGGGGCTCCTACAATGAGCAGTTCTTC.

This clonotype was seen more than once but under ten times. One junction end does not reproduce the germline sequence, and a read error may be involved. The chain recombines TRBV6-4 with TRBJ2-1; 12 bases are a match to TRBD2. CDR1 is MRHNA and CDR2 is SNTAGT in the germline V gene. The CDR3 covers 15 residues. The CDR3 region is CASSNLAGGYNGQFF. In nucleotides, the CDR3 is TGTGCCAGCAGTAACCTAGCGGGAGGGTACAATGGGCAGTTCTTC.

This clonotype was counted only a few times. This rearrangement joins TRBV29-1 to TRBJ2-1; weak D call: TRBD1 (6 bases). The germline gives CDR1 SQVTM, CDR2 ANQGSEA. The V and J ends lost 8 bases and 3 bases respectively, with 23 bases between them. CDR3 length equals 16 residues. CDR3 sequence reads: CSIIPGTRKLYNEQFF. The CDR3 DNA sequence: TGCAGCATAATTCCCGGGACACGAAAACTCTACAATGAGCAGTTCTTC.